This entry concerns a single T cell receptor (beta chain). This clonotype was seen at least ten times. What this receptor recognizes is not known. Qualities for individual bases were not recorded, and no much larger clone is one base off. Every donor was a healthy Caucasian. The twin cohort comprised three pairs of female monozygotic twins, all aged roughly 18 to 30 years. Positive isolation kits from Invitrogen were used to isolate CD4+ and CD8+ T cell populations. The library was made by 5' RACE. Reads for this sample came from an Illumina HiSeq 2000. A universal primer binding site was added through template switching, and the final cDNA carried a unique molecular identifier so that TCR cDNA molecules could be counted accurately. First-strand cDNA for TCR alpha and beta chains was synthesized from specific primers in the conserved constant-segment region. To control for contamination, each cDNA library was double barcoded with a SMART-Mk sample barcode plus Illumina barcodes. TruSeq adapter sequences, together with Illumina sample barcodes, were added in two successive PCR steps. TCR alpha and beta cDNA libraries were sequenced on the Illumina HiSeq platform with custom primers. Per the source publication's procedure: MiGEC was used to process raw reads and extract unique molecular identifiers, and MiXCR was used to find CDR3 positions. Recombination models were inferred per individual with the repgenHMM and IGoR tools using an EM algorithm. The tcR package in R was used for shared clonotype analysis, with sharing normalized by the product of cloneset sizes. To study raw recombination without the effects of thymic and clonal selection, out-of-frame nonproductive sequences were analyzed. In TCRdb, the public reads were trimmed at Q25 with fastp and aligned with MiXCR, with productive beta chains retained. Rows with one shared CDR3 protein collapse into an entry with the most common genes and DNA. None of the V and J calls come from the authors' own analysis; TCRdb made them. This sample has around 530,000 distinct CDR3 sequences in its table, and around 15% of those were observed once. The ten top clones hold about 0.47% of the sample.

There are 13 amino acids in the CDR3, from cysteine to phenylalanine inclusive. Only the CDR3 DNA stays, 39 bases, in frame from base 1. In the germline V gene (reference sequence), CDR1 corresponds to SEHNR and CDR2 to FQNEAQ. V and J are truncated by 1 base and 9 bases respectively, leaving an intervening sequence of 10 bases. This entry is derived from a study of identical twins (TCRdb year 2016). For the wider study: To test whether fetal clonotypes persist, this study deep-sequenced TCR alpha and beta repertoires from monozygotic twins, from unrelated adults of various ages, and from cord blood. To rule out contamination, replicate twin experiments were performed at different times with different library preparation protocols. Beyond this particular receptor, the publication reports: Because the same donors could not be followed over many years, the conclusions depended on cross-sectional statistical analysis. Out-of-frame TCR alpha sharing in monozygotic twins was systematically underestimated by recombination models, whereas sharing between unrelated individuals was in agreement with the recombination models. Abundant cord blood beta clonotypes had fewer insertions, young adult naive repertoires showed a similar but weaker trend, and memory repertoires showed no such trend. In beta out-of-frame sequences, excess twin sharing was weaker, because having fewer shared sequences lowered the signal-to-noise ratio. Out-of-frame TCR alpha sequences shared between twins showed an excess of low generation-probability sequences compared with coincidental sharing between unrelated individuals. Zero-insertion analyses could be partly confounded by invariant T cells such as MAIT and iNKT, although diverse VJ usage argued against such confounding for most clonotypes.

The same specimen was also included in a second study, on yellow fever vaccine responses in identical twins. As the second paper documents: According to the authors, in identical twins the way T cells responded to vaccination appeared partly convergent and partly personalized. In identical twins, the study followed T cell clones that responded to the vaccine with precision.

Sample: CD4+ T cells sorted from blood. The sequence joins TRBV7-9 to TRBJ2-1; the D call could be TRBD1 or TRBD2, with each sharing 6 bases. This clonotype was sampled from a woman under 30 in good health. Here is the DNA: TGTGCCAGCAGCTTAGGAGGAGGGGGTGAGCAGTTCTTC. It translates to CASSLGGGGEQFF.